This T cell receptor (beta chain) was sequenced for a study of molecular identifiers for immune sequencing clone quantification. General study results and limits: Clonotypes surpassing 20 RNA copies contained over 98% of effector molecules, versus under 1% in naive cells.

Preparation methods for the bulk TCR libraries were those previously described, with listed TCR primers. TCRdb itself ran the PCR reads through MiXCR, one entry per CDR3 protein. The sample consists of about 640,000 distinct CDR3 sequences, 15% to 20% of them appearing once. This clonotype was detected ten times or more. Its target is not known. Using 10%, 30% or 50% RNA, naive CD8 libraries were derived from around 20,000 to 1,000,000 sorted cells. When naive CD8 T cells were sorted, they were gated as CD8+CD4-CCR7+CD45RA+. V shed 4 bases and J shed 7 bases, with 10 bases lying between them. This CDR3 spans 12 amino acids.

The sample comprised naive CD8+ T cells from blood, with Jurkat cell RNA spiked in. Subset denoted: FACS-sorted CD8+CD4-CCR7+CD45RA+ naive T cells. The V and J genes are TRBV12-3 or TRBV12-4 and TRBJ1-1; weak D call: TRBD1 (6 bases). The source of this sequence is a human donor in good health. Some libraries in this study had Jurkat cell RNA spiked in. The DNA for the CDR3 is TGTGCCAGCAGTTCAGGGGCTCGTGAAGCTTTCTTT. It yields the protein CASSSGAREAFF.